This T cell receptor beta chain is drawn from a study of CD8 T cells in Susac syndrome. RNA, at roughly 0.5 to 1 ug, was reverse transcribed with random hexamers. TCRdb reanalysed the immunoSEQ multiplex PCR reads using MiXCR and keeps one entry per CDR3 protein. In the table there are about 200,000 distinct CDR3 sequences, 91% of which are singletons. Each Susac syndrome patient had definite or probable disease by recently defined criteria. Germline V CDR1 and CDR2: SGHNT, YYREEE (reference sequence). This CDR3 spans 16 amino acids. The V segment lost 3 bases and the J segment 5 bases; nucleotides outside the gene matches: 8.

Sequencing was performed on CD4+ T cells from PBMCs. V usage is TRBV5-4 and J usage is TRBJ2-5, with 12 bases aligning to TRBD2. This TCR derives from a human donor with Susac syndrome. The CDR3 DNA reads TGTGCCAGCAGCTCTCTAGCGGGGGGGCCTGGGGAGACCCAGTACTTC. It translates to CASSSLAGGPGETQYF.